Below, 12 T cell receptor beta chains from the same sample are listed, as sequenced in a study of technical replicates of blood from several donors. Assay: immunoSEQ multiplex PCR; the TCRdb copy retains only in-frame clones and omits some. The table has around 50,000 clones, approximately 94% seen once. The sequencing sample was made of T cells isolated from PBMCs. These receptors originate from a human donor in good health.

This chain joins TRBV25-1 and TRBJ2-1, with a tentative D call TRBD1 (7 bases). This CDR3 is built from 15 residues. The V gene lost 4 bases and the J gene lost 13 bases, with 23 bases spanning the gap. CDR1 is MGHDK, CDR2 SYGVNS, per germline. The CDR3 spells CASSGGNLAGGGQFF. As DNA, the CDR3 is TGTGCCAGCAGTGGTGGTAACTTAGCAGGGGGAGGTCAGTTCTTC.

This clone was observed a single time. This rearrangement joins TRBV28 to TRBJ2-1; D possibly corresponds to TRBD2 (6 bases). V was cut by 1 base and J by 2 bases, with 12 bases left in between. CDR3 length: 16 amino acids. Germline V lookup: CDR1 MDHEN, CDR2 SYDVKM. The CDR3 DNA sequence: TGTGCCAGCAGTTTATCTAGCGTCGTCCCCTACAATGAGCAGTTCTTC. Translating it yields CASSLSSVVPYNEQFF.

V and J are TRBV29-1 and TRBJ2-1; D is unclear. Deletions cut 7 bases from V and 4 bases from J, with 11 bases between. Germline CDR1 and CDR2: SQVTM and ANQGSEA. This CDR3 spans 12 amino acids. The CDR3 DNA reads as TGCAGCGCCGCTGAGGTATACAATGAGCAGTTCTTC. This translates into CSAAEVYNEQFF.

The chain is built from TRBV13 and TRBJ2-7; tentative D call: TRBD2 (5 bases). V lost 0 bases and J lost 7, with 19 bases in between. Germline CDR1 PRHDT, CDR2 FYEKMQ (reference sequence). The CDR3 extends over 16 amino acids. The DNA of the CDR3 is TGTGCCAGCAGCTTAGGCCTGGGGTTCCGGGGTGGGGAGCAGTACTTC. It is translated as CASSLGLGFRGGEQYF.

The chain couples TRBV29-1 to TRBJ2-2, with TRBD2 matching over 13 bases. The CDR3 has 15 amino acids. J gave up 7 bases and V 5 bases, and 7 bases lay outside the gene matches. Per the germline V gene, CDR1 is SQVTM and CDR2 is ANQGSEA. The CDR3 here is CSVRGLAGFGGELFF. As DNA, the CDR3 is TGCAGCGTTCGGGGACTAGCGGGATTTGGCGGGGAGCTGTTTTTT.

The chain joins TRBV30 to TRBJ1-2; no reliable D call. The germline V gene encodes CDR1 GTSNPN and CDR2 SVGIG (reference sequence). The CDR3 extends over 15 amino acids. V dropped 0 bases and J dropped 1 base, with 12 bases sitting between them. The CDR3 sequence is CAWSVSVKRNYGYTF. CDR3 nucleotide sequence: TGTGCCTGGAGTGTTTCGGTCAAACGTAACTATGGCTACACCTTC.

The CDR3 DNA reads as TGTGCCAGCAGCCAGCGGGAGGACCCGAAGAGCTCCTACGAGCAGTACTTC. Protein: CASSQREDPKSSYEQYF. The chain recombines TRBV7-2 with TRBJ2-7, with TRBD2 matching 9 bases. This CDR3 is built from 17 residues. V shed 5 bases and J 0 bases; nucleotides not matched to a gene: 11. Germline CDR1 reads SGHTA; CDR2 reads FQGNSA.

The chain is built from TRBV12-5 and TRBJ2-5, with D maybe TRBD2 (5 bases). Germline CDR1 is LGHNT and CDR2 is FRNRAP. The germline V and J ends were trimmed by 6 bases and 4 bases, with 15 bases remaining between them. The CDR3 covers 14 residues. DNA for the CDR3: TGTGCTAGTGGACCCCGGGATGCCATAGAGACCCAGTACTTC. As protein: CASGPRDAIETQYF.

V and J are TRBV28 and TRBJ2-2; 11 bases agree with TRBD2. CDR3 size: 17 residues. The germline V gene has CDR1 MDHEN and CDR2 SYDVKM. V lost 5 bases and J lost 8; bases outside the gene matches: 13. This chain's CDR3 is CASSPTPTSGSLGELFF. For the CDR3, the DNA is TGTGCCAGCAGTCCCACCCCCACTAGCGGGAGTTTAGGGGAGCTGTTTTTT.

CDR3 in DNA: TGTGCCAGTAGTATAACGGGAGCGAACACTGAAGCTTTCTTT. Protein: CASSITGANTEAFF. This rearrangement joins TRBV19 to TRBJ1-1; no clear D. In germline, CDR1 is LNHDA, CDR2 SQIVND (reference sequence). The germline V and J ends were trimmed by 2 bases and 1 base, with 8 bases remaining between them. The CDR3 totals 14 residues.

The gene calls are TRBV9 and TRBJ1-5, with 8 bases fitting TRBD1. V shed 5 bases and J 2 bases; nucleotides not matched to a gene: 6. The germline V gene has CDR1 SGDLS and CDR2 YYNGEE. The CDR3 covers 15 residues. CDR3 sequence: CASRNPGQGNQPQHF. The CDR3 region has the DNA TGTGCCAGCAGAAATCCGGGACAGGGCAATCAGCCCCAGCATTTT.

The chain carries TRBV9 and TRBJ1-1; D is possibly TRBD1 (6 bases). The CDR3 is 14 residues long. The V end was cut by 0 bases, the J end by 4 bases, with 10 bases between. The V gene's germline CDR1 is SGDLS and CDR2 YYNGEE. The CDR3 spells CASSVVGGGTEAFF. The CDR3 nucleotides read TGTGCCAGCAGCGTAGTGGGAGGGGGCACTGAAGCTTTCTTT.